This entry lists 9 T cell receptor beta chains sequenced from one sample in a study of blood T cells in healthy people across ages. Alongside a J-beta primer mix, a sample-barcoded 5' primer served in a second PCR lasting about 7 to 11 cycles. TCRdb re-analysed the 5' RACE reads in MiXCR, keeping a single row per CDR3 protein. This table has some 1.4 million distinct CDR3 sequences, about 40% appearing once. Specimen: blood. The receptors derive from a woman aged 18 to 35 in good health.

This clonotype was detected a few times. The genes are TRBV6-5 and TRBJ1-5; no reliable D call. V gave up 2 bases and J gave up 0 bases, with 8 bases separating them. In germline, CDR1 is MNHEY, CDR2 SVGAGI. The CDR3 extends over 15 amino acids. CDR3 amino acids: CASSYGKYSNQPQHF. CDR3 sequence (DNA): TGTGCCAGCAGTTACGGGAAATATAGCAATCAGCCCCAGCATTTT.

This chain uses TRBV6-5 with TRBJ2-5; D is perhaps TRBD2 (6 bases). With the DNA end fitting TRBJ2-7 better, the J assignment may be wrong. Germline V gives CDR1 MNHEY, CDR2 SVGAGI. The CDR3 extends over 14 amino acids. CDR3 coding DNA: TGTGCCAGCAGTCGGGAGAGGGTGGGTCACGAGCAGTACTTC. This encodes CASSRERVGHEQYF.

The CDR3 DNA reads as TGTGCCAGCAGCCTGATAGGGTTTGGTACTGAAGCTTTCTTT. Its protein is CASSLIGFGTEAFF. The rearrangement joins TRBV27 to TRBJ1-1; D unresolved. This CDR3 comprises 14 residues. Trimming cost V 6 bases and J 5 bases, with 16 bases left between them. Germline CDR1 and CDR2: MNHEY and SMNVEV (reference sequence).

There are a few counts of this clonotype. The chain couples TRBV6-2 or TRBV6-3 to TRBJ2-3, with TRBD2 matching 10 bases. Germline V lookup: CDR1 MNHEY, CDR2 SVGEGT. The CDR3 is 17 residues long. J was trimmed by 1 base and V by 6 bases; bases with no gene match: 10. DNA of the CDR3: TGTGCCAGCAGGCCCCTGGAGAGCGGGAGGGGCACAGATACGCAGTATTTT. Amino acids: CASRPLESGRGTDTQYF.

This sequence joins TRBV2 and TRBJ2-1; 13 bases map to TRBD2. V lost 7 bases, J lost 9 bases, and 6 bases stayed unmatched. The CDR3 runs 14 residues. CDR1 and CDR2 from the germline V gene are SNHLY and FYNNEI. The CDR3 coding sequence is TGTGCCAGCATGGGACTAGCGGGATACGGTGAGCAGTTCTTC. It specifies CASMGLAGYGEQFF.

This clonotype turned up a few times. This chain connects TRBV5-1 to TRBJ2-3; D uncertain. Trimming pared 4 bases from V and 2 bases from J, leaving 17 bases between. The germline V gene has CDR1 SGHRS and CDR2 YFSETQ. The CDR3 loop spans 16 amino acids. The CDR3 sequence is CASSLPETEPTDTQYF. DNA for the CDR3: TGCGCCAGCAGCCTCCCGGAGACTGAACCCACAGATACGCAGTATTTT.

This chain uses TRBV4-2 with TRBJ2-4; D is undetermined. The better agreement between TRBJ2-7 and the DNA end casts doubt on the J call. From germline, CDR1 is LGHNA and CDR2 YNFKEQ. The CDR3 has 15 amino acids. This chain's CDR3 is CASSQSSWGSYEQYF. The CDR3 bases are TGTGCCAGCAGCCAGAGTAGCTGGGGCTCCTACGAGCAGTACTTC.

The V and J genes are TRBV18 and TRBJ1-5; D is uncertain. Per germline, CDR1 KGHSH and CDR2 LQKENI. Trimming took off 0 bases at V and 0 bases at J, with 9 bases between the two ends. This CDR3 is built from 16 residues. CDR3 sequence (DNA): TGTGCCAGCTCACCACCGAGCACGGGTAGCAATCAGCCCCAGCATTTT. It codes for CASSPPSTGSNQPQHF. The entire variable domain, with the rest obtained from reference TRBV18 and TRBJ1-5, is as follows: NAGVMQNPRHLVRRRGQEARLRCSPMKGHSHVYWYRQLPEEGLKFMVYLQKENIIDESGMPKERFSAEFPKEGPSILRIQQVVRGDSAAYFCASSPPSTGSNQPQHFGDGTRLSIL.

V usage is TRBV7-3 and J usage is TRBJ2-3, with unresolved D. The V and J ends lost 4 bases and 2 bases respectively, with 10 bases between them. Germline V gene lookup returns CDR1 SGHTA and CDR2 FQGTGA. The CDR3 runs 14 residues. The chain's CDR3 is CASSSLLHTDTQYF. For the CDR3, the DNA is TGTGCCAGCAGCTCCCTTTTACACACAGATACGCAGTATTTT.